The clone carrying this T cell receptor beta chain was seen only once. This sample is part of a study of shared T cell receptors in the human thymus. Clones were sequenced by immunoSEQ multiplex PCR, and TCRdb holds only the in-frame ones, with some missing. The sample includes about 660,000 clones, around 87% seen only once; the top ten take 0.0094%. CDR1 and CDR2 (germline): KGHSH, LQKENI. V was shortened by 0 bases and J by 9 bases, with 15 bases between the two germline ends. This CDR3 is 15 amino acids long. Separately, the same data were catalogued under a study of human thymus T cells.

Specimen: thymocytes. This TCR was recovered from a boy under three years old with a congenital heart defect. The chain employs TRBV18 and TRBJ2-1; possibly TRBD1 for D (5 bases). The CDR3 reads CASSPPVIGVSEQFF. The CDR3 nucleotides read TGTGCCAGCTCACCACCGGTCATAGGGGTCAGTGAGCAGTTCTTC.